The 2 T cell receptor beta chains reported below all come from one sample, sequenced in a study of blood T cell repertoires in COVID-19. The data were produced by immunoSEQ multiplex PCR, yet TCRdb's version contains in-frame clones alone and is incomplete. The data hold 230,000 or so clones, with 80% to 90% observed a single time. The sample comprised PBMCs or T cells enriched from blood (not recorded which). These receptors were collected from a woman aged 50 to 65 who had been exposed to COVID-19.

The chain employs TRBV5-6 and TRBJ2-7; D is unresolved. Germline CDR1 and CDR2: SGHDT and YYEEEE. The CDR3 has 14 amino acids. V was clipped by 3 bases and J by 3 bases, with 13 bases between them. The CDR3 sequence: CASSSITHSYEQYF. Written as DNA, the CDR3 is TGTGCCAGCAGCTCGATCACCCATAGCTACGAGCAGTACTTC.

CDR3 DNA sequence: TGTGCCAGCACTCAGCCAGGGGTGGGGGTTAATCAGCCCCAGCATTTT. Protein product: CASTQPGVGVNQPQHF. V and J are TRBV28 and TRBJ1-5; tentative D call: TRBD1 (6 bases). V was pared by 7 bases and J by 4 bases, with 20 bases between. From germline, CDR1 is MDHEN and CDR2 SYDVKM. The CDR3 has 16 amino acids.